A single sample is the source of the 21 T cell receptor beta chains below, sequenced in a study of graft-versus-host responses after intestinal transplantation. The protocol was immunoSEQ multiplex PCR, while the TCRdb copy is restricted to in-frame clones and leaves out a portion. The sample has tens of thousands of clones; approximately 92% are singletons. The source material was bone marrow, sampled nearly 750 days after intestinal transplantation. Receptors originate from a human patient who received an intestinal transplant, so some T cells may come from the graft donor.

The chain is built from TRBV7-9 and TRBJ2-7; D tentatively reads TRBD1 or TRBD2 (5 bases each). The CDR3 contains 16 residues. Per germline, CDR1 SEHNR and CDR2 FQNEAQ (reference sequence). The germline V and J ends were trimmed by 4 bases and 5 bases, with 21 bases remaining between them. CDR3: CASSSNRGAQPHEQYF. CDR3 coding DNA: TGTGCCAGCAGCTCAAACCGAGGGGCGCAGCCCCACGAGCAGTACTTC.

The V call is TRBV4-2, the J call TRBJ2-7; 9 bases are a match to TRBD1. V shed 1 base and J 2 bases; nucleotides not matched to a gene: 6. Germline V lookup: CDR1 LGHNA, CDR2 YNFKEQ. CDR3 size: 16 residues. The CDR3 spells CASSQGRDRVTYEQYF. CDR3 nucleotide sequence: TGTGCCAGCAGCCAAGGTAGGGACAGGGTTACCTACGAGCAGTACTTC.

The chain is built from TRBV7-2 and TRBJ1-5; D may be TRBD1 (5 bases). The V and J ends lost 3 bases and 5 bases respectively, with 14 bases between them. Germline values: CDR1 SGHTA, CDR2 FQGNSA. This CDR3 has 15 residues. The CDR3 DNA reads TGTGCCAGCAGCTTTCGGCAGGGTCCGGATCAGCCCCAGCATTTT. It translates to CASSFRQGPDQPQHF.

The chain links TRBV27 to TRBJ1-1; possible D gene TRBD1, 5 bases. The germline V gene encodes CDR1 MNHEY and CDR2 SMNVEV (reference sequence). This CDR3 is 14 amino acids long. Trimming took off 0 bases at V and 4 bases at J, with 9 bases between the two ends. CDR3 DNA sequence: TGTGCCAGCAGTTTATCCTGGGGGGGCACTGAAGCTTTCTTT. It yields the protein CASSLSWGGTEAFF.

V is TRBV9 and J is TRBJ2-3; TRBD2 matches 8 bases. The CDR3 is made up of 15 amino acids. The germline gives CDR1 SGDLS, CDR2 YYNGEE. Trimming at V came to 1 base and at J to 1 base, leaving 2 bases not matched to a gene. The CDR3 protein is CASSVKAGGTDTQYF. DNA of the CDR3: TGTGCCAGCAGCGTAAAAGCGGGAGGCACAGATACGCAGTATTTT.

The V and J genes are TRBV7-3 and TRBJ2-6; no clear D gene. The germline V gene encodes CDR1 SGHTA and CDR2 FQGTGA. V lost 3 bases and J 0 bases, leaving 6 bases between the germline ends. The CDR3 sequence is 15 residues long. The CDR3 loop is CASSFGFSGANVLTF. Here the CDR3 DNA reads TGTGCCAGCAGCTTCGGCTTCTCTGGGGCCAACGTCCTGACTTTC.

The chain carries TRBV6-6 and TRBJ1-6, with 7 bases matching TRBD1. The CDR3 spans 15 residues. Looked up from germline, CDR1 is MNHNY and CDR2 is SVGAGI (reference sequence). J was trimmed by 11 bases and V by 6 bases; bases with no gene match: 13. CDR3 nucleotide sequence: TGTGCCAGCAGGTACATCGACAGGGATATGACACCCCTCCACTTT. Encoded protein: CASRYIDRDMTPLHF.

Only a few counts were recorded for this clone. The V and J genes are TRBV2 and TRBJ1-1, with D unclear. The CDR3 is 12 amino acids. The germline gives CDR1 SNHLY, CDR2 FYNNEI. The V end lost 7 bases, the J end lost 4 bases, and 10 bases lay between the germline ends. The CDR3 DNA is TGTGCCAGCAACCTCAAGGGCACTGAAGCTTTCTTT. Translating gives CASNLKGTEAFF.

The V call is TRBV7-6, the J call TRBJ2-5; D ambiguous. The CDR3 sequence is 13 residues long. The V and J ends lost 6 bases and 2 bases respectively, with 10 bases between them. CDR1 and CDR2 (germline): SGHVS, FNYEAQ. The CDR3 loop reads CASSHTRQETQYF. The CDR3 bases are TGTGCCAGCAGTCATACTCGTCAAGAGACCCAGTACTTC.

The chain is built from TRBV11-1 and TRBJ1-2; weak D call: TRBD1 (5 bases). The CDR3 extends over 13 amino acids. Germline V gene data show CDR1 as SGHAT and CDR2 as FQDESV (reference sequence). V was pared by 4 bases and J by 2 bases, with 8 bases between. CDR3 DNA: TGTGCCAGCAGCTCGACAGAGAACTATGGCTACACCTTC. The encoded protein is CASSSTENYGYTF.

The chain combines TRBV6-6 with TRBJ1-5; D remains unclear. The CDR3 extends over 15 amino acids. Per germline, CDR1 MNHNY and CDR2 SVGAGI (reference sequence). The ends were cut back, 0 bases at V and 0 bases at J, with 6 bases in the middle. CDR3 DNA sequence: TGTGCCAGCAGTTACTCACCCCATAGCAATCAGCCCCAGCATTTT. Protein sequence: CASSYSPHSNQPQHF.

The CDR3 DNA follows: TGTGCCAGCAGCCGCGGGCGGCTGGAGGATACGCAGTATTTT. As protein: CASSRGRLEDTQYF. The chain combines TRBV6-5 with TRBJ2-3; possible D gene TRBD2, 5 bases. Trimming removed 6 bases from V and 6 bases from J, with 16 bases in between. The CDR3 consists of 14 residues. Germline CDR1 reads MNHEY; CDR2 reads SVGAGI.

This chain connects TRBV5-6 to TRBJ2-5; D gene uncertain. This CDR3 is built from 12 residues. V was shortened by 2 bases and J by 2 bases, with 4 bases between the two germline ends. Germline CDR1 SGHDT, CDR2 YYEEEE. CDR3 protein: CASSFPQETQYF. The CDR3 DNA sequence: TGTGCCAGCAGCTTCCCTCAAGAGACCCAGTACTTC.

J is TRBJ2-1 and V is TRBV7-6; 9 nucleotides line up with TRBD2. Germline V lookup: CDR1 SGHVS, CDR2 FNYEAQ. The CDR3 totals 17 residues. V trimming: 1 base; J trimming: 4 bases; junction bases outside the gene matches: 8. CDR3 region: CASSLGGLAGLYNEQFF. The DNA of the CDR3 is TGTGCCAGCAGCTTAGGGGGCCTAGCGGGGCTTTACAATGAGCAGTTCTTC.

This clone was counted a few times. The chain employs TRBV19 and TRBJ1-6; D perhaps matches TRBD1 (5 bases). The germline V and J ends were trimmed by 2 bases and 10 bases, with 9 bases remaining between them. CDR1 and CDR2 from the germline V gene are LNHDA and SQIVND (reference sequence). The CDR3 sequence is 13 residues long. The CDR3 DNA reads TGTGCCAGTAGTATATTGGGGGAATCACCCCTCCACTTT. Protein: CASSILGESPLHF.

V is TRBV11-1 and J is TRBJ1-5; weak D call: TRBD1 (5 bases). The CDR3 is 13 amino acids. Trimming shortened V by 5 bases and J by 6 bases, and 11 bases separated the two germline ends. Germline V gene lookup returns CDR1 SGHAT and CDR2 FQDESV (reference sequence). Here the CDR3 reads CASSLERGQPQHF. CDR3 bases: TGTGCCAGCAGCCTGGAAAGGGGTCAGCCCCAGCATTTT.

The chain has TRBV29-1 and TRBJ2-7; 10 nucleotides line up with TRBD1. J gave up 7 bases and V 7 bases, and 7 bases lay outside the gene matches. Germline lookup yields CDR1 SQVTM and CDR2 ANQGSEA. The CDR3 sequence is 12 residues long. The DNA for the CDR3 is TGCAGCGCCCGACAGGGGGCATATGAGCAGTACTTC. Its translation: CSARQGAYEQYF.

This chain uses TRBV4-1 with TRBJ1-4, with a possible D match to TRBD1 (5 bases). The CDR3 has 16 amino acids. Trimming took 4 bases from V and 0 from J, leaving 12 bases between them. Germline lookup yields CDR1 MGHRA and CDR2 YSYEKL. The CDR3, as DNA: TGCGCCAGCAGCCTCGACACAGGCACAACTAATGAAAAACTGTTTTTT. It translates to CASSLDTGTTNEKLFF.

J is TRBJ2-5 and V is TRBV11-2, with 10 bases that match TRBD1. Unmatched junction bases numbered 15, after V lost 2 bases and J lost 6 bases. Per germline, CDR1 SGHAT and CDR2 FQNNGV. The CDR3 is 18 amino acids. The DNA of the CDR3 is TGTGCCAGCAGCTTATGGGGACAGGGGCCGCGGTCAGGAAAGACCCAGTACTTC. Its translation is CASSLWGQGPRSGKTQYF.

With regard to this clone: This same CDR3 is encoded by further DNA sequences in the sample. The CDR3 protein is CASSYSGPYEQYF. The CDR3 DNA follows: TGTGCCAGCAGTTACTCAGGACCTTACGAGCAGTACTTC. This sequence joins TRBV6-5 and TRBJ2-7; D is ambiguous. The CDR3 is 13 residues long. Deletions cut 0 bases from V and 4 bases from J, with 7 bases between. Per germline, CDR1 MNHEY and CDR2 SVGAGI.

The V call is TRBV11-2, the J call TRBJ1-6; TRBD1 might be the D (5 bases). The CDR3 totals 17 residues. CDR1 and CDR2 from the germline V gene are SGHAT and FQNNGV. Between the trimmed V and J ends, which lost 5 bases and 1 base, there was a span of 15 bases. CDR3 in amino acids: CASSPRGGRSYNSPLHF. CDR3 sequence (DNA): TGTGCCAGCAGCCCTAGGGGTGGGCGGTCCTATAATTCACCCCTCCACTTT.